This T cell receptor (beta chain) was recovered during a study of early T cells in non-severe SARS-CoV-2 infection. Study-wide background: RNA in bulk from unsorted whole blood was sequenced, and chains were unpaired.

V shed 3 bases and J shed 8 bases, with 11 bases lying between them. This CDR3 region has 12 residues. Germline CDR1 MNHEY, CDR2 SMNVEV (reference sequence). This clonotype was seen repeatedly, ten times or more. The TCR library protocol attached unique molecular identifiers to the individual cDNA molecules. TCRdb re-called the 5' RACE reads through MiXCR, storing one row per CDR3 protein. The table includes tens of thousands of distinct CDR3 sequences, roughly 15% detected once. This TCR came from an adult who was a healthcare worker with PCR-confirmed SARS-CoV-2 infection or an uninfected control (not recorded which). This specimen consisted of whole blood, obtained at baseline. V usage is TRBV27 and J usage is TRBJ2-7, with D unclear. Here the CDR3 DNA reads TGTGCCAGCAGTTTTTCTGGAATCAAGCAGTACTTC. This gives the protein CASSFSGIKQYF.